This passage covers 11 T cell receptor beta chains from one sample sequenced in a study of cytomegalovirus exposure and HLA in healthy donors. The PCR was carried out with 60 Vbeta primers and 13 Jbeta primers. Sequencing used immunoSEQ multiplex PCR; TCRdb keeps in-frame clones, though not all of them. This table holds roughly 200,000 clones, approximately 82% found once. Input material: PBMCs. The receptors originated from a man in his forties or fifties in good health and CMV-seropositive.

The chain uses TRBV9 and TRBJ2-1, with a possible D match to TRBD1 (5 bases). The CDR3 is made up of 18 amino acids. V lost 3 bases, J lost 4 bases, and 23 bases lay in between. CDR1 and CDR2 (germline): SGDLS, YYNGEE. CDR3 sequence reads: CASSDNPGRTFMYNEQFF. The CDR3 region has the DNA TGTGCCAGCAGCGACAATCCCGGGCGGACATTTATGTACAATGAGCAGTTCTTC.

The V call is TRBV14, the J call TRBJ2-7; 11 bases agree with TRBD2. V gave up 4 bases and J gave up 4 bases; unmatched junction bases: 6. CDR1 and CDR2 from the germline V gene are SGHDN and FVKESK. The CDR3 consists of 15 residues. This CDR3 is CASSPGLAGGYEQYF. The CDR3 DNA reads as TGTGCCAGCAGCCCCGGACTAGCGGGTGGTTACGAGCAGTACTTC.

The V gene is TRBV25-1, the J gene TRBJ2-7, with a tentative D call TRBD2 (5 bases). Germline V CDR1 and CDR2: MGHDK, SYGVNS. Trimming removed 3 bases from V and 1 base from J, with 13 bases in between. This CDR3 region has 15 residues. The CDR3 reads CASSDTRTGSYEQYF. Here the CDR3 DNA reads TGTGCCAGCAGTGATACCCGGACTGGGTCCTACGAGCAGTACTTC.

The chain carries TRBV12-5 and TRBJ2-7; D is unclear. Trimming removed 1 base from V and 3 bases from J, with 10 bases in between. The CDR3 contains 14 residues. Germline CDR1 LGHNT, CDR2 FRNRAP. CDR3 DNA sequence: TGTGCTAGTGGTTTGGATCCGAGTGTCTACGAGCAGTACTTC. Translating gives CASGLDPSVYEQYF. Variable domain in full (rest from reference TRBV12-5 and TRBJ2-7): DARVTQTPRHKVTEMGQEVTMRCQPILGHNTVFWYRQTMMQGLELLAYFRNRAPLDDSGMPKDRFSAEMPDATLATLKIQPSEPRDSAVYFCASGLDPSVYEQYFGPGTRLTVT.

This clone was picked up one time. The chain joins TRBV9 to TRBJ2-1, with a possible D match to TRBD2 (6 bases). The CDR3 totals 12 residues. The germline V gene encodes CDR1 SGDLS and CDR2 YYNGEE. Trimming pared 4 bases from V and 12 bases from J, leaving 14 bases between. The CDR3 protein is CASSPRGLGQFF. The CDR3 region has the DNA TGTGCCAGCAGCCCTCGGGGGTTAGGGCAGTTCTTC.

This sequence joins TRBV2 and TRBJ2-7; 10 nucleotides match TRBD1. Germline V gene lookup returns CDR1 SNHLY and CDR2 FYNNEI. There are 14 residues in the CDR3. V shed 4 bases and J 6 bases; nucleotides not matched to a gene: 6. Here the CDR3 reads CASSVGTGDIEQYF. DNA of the CDR3: TGTGCCAGCAGTGTCGGGACAGGGGATATCGAGCAGTACTTC.

The V and J genes are TRBV5-6 and TRBJ2-5; D possibly corresponds to TRBD2 (6 bases). The germline CDR1 and CDR2 sequences are SGHDT and YYEEEE. The V end was cut by 4 bases, the J end by 1 base, with 8 bases between. The CDR3 runs to 13 residues. The CDR3 spells CASSGGFQETQYF. The CDR3 nucleotides are TGTGCCAGCAGCGGGGGGTTCCAAGAGACCCAGTACTTC.

The genes are TRBV5-4 and TRBJ2-2, with TRBD2 matching over 10 bases. The CDR3 totals 17 residues. After removal of 1 base from V and 5 bases from J, the junction contained 8 bases not matched to a gene. CDR1 and CDR2 from the germline V gene are SGHNT and YYREEE (reference sequence). The CDR3 DNA sequence: TGTGCCAGCAGCTTGACCCAGCGGGAGGGCCGAACCGGGGAGCTGTTTTTT. As protein: CASSLTQREGRTGELFF.

The genes are TRBV4-2 and TRBJ2-7; perhaps TRBD2 as D (6 bases). Trimming removed 4 bases at V and 1 base at J, with 8 bases between. Germline lookup yields CDR1 LGHNA and CDR2 YNFKEQ. The CDR3 contains 13 residues. CDR3: CASSPAGSYEQYF. CDR3 in DNA: TGTGCCAGCAGCCCTGCGGGGTCCTACGAGCAGTACTTC.

The chain joins TRBV21-1 to TRBJ2-7; the D call TRBD1 from the table was never checked on the DNA. TRBV21-1 counts as a pseudogene. The CDR3 runs to 20 residues. In nucleotides, the CDR3 is TGTGCCAGCAGCAAAGTAGGACCTTTAGTCCCGGGACAGGGGGTCCCACAGGAGTACTTC. This encodes CASSKVGPLVPGQGVPQEYF.

The chain uses TRBV11-2 and TRBJ1-3; 8 bases agree with TRBD1. The ends lost 3 bases at V and 0 bases at J; junction bases unmatched: 4. The CDR3 runs to 16 residues. Germline assignment: CDR1 SGHAT and CDR2 FQNNGV. The DNA for the CDR3 is TGTGCCAGCAGCTTGGGAACAGGGGGCTCTGGAAACACCATATATTTT. The encoded protein is CASSLGTGGSGNTIYF.